This T cell receptor (beta chain) was retrieved from a study of shared clonotypes between healthy human individuals. Terminally differentiated effector memory CD45RA+ cells were excluded by CCR7 positive selection of CD45RO-negative cells. V lost 10 bases to trimming and J lost 3 bases; unmatched junction nucleotides: 5. Per the germline V gene, CDR1 is SEHNR and CDR2 is FQNEAQ (reference sequence). This CDR3 is built from 12 residues. At the deep level, the assay was run. Profiled with immunoSEQ multiplex PCR; TCRdb holds only in-frame clones, not every one. The table has around 1.9 million clones, roughly 95% seen once.

The sequenced sample was naive CD8+ T cells from PBMCs. This chain connects TRBV7-9 to TRBJ2-7; 8 bases are a match to TRBD1. This TCR was recovered from a man younger than 35 in good health. Some clones in this sample may be carry-over from other donors' samples. CDR3 in amino acids: CAIPGQDYEQYF. In DNA form, the CDR3 reads TGTGCCATCCCGGGACAGGACTACGAGCAGTACTTC.